This entry lists 3 T cell receptor beta chains sequenced from one sample in a study of blood T cell repertoires in COVID-19. Assay used: immunoSEQ multiplex PCR; TCRdb lists only in-frame clones, some missing. The sample includes a few hundred thousand clones, around 90% of them seen just once. The sample consisted of PBMCs or T cells enriched from blood (not recorded which). These receptors all come from a woman younger than 45 who had recovered from COVID-19.

This chain uses TRBV5-1 with TRBJ1-4; D possibly corresponds to TRBD1 (5 bases). V lost 4 bases, J lost 3 bases, and 16 bases lay in between. There are 16 residues in the CDR3. Germline values: CDR1 SGHRS, CDR2 YFSETQ. DNA for the CDR3: TGCGCCAGCAGCGAAACCGCCGGGACTGCTAATGAAAAACTGTTTTTT. The encoded protein is CASSETAGTANEKLFF.

The table lists this clone with a count of one. This chain connects TRBV5-1 to TRBJ1-1; 7 positions match TRBD1. The CDR3 contains 14 residues. J gave up 1 base and V 7 bases, and 7 bases lay outside the gene matches. Germline CDR1 SGHRS, CDR2 YFSETQ. CDR3 DNA: TGCGCCAGCGGTACACAGGGGCAGAACACTGAAGCTTTCTTT. Residues: CASGTQGQNTEAFF. The full variable domain, with the rest looked up from reference TRBV5-1 and TRBJ1-1, is KAGVTQTPRYLIKTRGQQVTLSCSPISGHRSVSWYQQTPGQGLQFLFEYFSETQRNKGNFPGRFSGRQFSNSRSEMNVSTLELGDSALYLCASGTQGQNTEAFFGQGTRLTVV.

The chain recombines TRBV30 with TRBJ2-4, with 7 bases that match TRBD1. This CDR3 region has 13 residues. With 4 bases clipped from V and 7 bases from J, the junction kept 7 bases outside the gene matches. Germline CDR1 reads GTSNPN; CDR2 reads SVGIG (reference sequence). CDR3 protein: CAWTGRGFNIQYF. Here the CDR3 DNA reads TGTGCCTGGACGGGCAGGGGGTTCAACATTCAGTACTTC.